This T cell receptor (beta chain) appears in the sequencing data of a study of blood T cells in healthy people across ages. Samples had at least 6.5 million PBMCs isolated from them. Germline CDR1 reads SGHTA; CDR2 reads FQGNSA. The CDR3 sequence is 16 residues long. Trimming at V came to 5 bases and at J to 2 bases, leaving 7 bases not matched to a gene. Through a sample-barcoded 5' primer and a J-beta primer mix, a second PCR was run for roughly 6 to 11 cycles. Per-sample output comprised a minimum of 2.5 million paired-end reads containing CDR3. From the 5' RACE reads, TCRdb called clonotypes with MiXCR, one entry per CDR3 protein. This table holds around 1,600,000 distinct CDR3 sequences, about 45% found once. Study outcomes and limitations: With donor CMV status unknown, expanded clonotype changes were possibly confounded. The diversity estimates, figures obtained from one million T cells, were considered underestimates.

This clonotype has only a few counts. Its antigen remains unidentified. The sequencing sample was made of blood. V is TRBV7-2 and J is TRBJ2-1; 9 bases align to TRBD2. The TCR comes from a woman aged 18-35 years in good health. The CDR3 protein is CASSAPLAGTYNEQFF. The CDR3 coding sequence is TGTGCCAGCAGCGCTCCCCTAGCGGGGACCTACAATGAGCAGTTCTTC.